These 18 T cell receptor beta chains were all obtained from the same sample, sequenced in a study of graft-versus-host responses after intestinal transplantation. Sequenced by immunoSEQ multiplex PCR; TCRdb stores in-frame clones only, minus some. The table includes approximately 10,000 clones, 36% detected once. Responders labeled with CFSE (roughly 200,000) were plated with roughly 200,000 irradiated, violet-dye-labeled stimulators. Sequences were derived from alloreactive CD8+ T cells from a mixed lymphocyte reaction culture, sampled before intestinal transplant. As for subset: CFSE-low proliferating T cells sorted from roughly six-day pre-transplant mixed lymphocyte reaction (GvH or HvG direction). The receptors derive from a human patient who received an intestinal transplant.

The rearrangement joins TRBV6-6 to TRBJ1-1; D unresolved. Trimming pared 4 bases from V and 1 base from J, leaving 10 bases between. This CDR3 is 14 amino acids long. Looked up from germline, CDR1 is MNHNY and CDR2 is SVGAGI (reference sequence). Written as DNA, the CDR3 is TGTGCCAGCAGTTGGTCCACACCGAACACTGAAGCTTTCTTT. Translated: CASSWSTPNTEAFF.

The chain employs TRBV4-2 and TRBJ2-5, with D possibly TRBD1 on 6 matching bases. V was cut by 0 bases and J by 4 bases, with 12 bases left in between. The germline gives CDR1 LGHNA, CDR2 YNFKEQ. The CDR3 has 15 amino acids. CDR3 in amino acids: CASSQDVGHPETQYF. CDR3 nucleotides: TGTGCCAGCAGCCAAGATGTGGGACACCCAGAGACCCAGTACTTC.

This sequence joins TRBV13 and TRBJ2-7; TRBD2 agrees at 7 bases. Germline V lookup: CDR1 PRHDT, CDR2 FYEKMQ (reference sequence). The length of the CDR3 is 17 residues. J gave up 3 bases and V 0 bases, and 11 bases lay outside the gene matches. The CDR3 region has the DNA TGTGCCAGCAGCTTAGGCCCACGGGGGGTCCGGCACTACGAGCAGTACTTC. Encoded protein: CASSLGPRGVRHYEQYF.

The CDR3 DNA sequence: TGTGCCAGCAGTTACTCGGGCTCAAACAATGAGCAGTTCTTC. It is translated as CASSYSGSNNEQFF. The J gene is TRBJ2-1, the V gene TRBV6-6; no clear D. CDR1 and CDR2 from the germline V gene are MNHNY and SVGAGI (reference sequence). The V end lost 0 bases, the J end lost 5 bases, and 8 bases lay between the germline ends. The CDR3 is made up of 14 amino acids.

This clone was seen once. The CDR3 region has the DNA TGTGCCAGCAGTTTTTTAGGGGATAGGGTTTCAGGCTACACCTTC. It translates to CASSFLGDRVSGYTF. This chain uses TRBV27 with TRBJ1-2; perhaps TRBD1 as D (5 bases). This CDR3 has 15 residues. The V and J ends lost 3 bases and 8 bases respectively, with 19 bases between them. Germline CDR1 is MNHEY and CDR2 is SMNVEV (reference sequence).

The chain carries TRBV11-2 and TRBJ1-4, with 7 bases that match TRBD1. Germline V CDR1 and CDR2: SGHAT, FQNNGV. The CDR3 has 17 residues. V lost 5 bases and J lost 6; bases outside the gene matches: 15. For the CDR3, the DNA is TGTGCCAGCAGCCCAACCCAGAGAGGGGGCGAGTATGAAAAACTGTTTTTT. Encoded protein: CASSPTQRGGEYEKLFF. The full variable domain, with the rest looked up from reference TRBV11-2 and TRBJ1-4, is EAGVAQSPRYKIIEKRQSVAFWCNPISGHATLYWYQQILGQGPKLLIQFQNNGVVDDSQLPKDRFSAERLKGVDSTLKIQPAKLEDSAVYLCASSPTQRGGEYEKLFFGSGTQLSVL.

This clone was observed a few times. The chain joins TRBV23-1 to TRBJ2-4, with 10 bases lining up with TRBD1. TRBV23-1 is given ORF status, its function remaining uncertain. J was trimmed by 4 bases and V by 4 bases; bases with no gene match: 13. The CDR3 totals 18 residues. CDR3 region: CASSPNSWTGGGKNIQYF. CDR3 DNA sequence: TGCGCCAGCAGTCCTAACTCCTGGACAGGGGGAGGTAAAAACATTCAGTACTTC.

The rearrangement links TRBV10-3 to TRBJ2-7, with TRBD2 identical over 10 bases. In germline, CDR1 is ENHRY, CDR2 SYGVKD. The CDR3 has 15 amino acids. With V trimmed by 10 bases and J by 4 bases, 13 bases remained unmatched. The DNA of the CDR3 is TGTGCCACCCTAATAATAGCGGGGGGTCATTACGAGCAGTACTTC. Translation: CATLIIAGGHYEQYF.

The count of this clone is one. The V and J genes are TRBV27 and TRBJ2-7; 9 positions agree with TRBD2. CDR1 and CDR2 (germline): MNHEY, SMNVEV (reference sequence). The CDR3 spans 13 residues. Trimming removed 3 bases from V and 6 bases from J; junction bases left unmatched: 3. CDR3 sequence (DNA): TGTGCCAGCAGTTTTAGCGGGAGCATCGAGCAGTACTTC. This encodes CASSFSGSIEQYF.

The chain carries TRBV27 and TRBJ2-1; D is possibly TRBD2 (5 bases). The germline CDR1 and CDR2 sequences are MNHEY and SMNVEV (reference sequence). The germline V and J ends were trimmed by 6 bases and 6 bases, with 12 bases remaining between them. This CDR3 spans 13 amino acids. The CDR3 region is CASSLGRGNEQFF. The CDR3 nucleotides read TGTGCCAGCAGCCTTGGCCGGGGCAATGAGCAGTTCTTC.

For the CDR3, the DNA is TGTGCCAGCAGTGAATACGCGACAGGGTCCGCAGATACGCAGTATTTT. It specifies CASSEYATGSADTQYF. This rearrangement joins TRBV2 to TRBJ2-3; 7 bases are shared with TRBD1. The CDR3 extends over 16 amino acids. Per germline, CDR1 SNHLY and CDR2 FYNNEI. The junction had 9 bases not matched to a gene; V was cut back by 2 bases and J by 4 bases.

V usage is TRBV14 and J usage is TRBJ2-7; TRBD2 agrees at 8 bases. The CDR3 runs to 16 residues. Germline assignment: CDR1 SGHDN and CDR2 FVKESK. V shed 0 bases and J 1 base; nucleotides not matched to a gene: 5. CDR3 coding DNA: TGTGCCAGCAGCCAAGAAGGCGGACTAGCTTCCTACGAGCAGTACTTC. Translated: CASSQEGGLASYEQYF.

The gene calls are TRBV6-5 and TRBJ2-7; 11 bases fit TRBD1. Germline CDR1 MNHEY, CDR2 SVGAGI. The V gene end was trimmed by 9 bases and the J gene end by 6 bases; junction bases not matched to a gene: 7. CDR3 size: 13 residues. CDR3 residues: CASTGTGGSEQYF. For the CDR3, the DNA is TGTGCCAGTACCGGGACAGGGGGGAGCGAGCAGTACTTC.

This sequence joins TRBV7-6 and TRBJ2-1; D gene unclear. The ends were cut back, 1 base at V and 7 bases at J, with 8 bases in the middle. CDR1 is SGHVS and CDR2 is FNYEAQ in the germline V gene. This CDR3 contains 13 residues. DNA for the CDR3: TGTGCCAGCAGCTTAGACGCTAGAAATGAGCAGTTCTTC. Translating it yields CASSLDARNEQFF.

The V call is TRBV20-1, the J call TRBJ2-7, with TRBD1 matching 8 bases. J lost 11 bases, V lost 5 bases, and 8 bases had no gene match. The CDR3 covers 11 residues. Germline loops: CDR1 DFQATT, CDR2 SNEGSKA (reference sequence). The CDR3: CSAHRTGRKYF. The DNA of the CDR3 is TGCAGTGCTCATCGGACAGGGAGGAAGTACTTC.

By proportion, this clone is medium-sized. The J gene is TRBJ1-1, the V gene TRBV6-1; maybe TRBD1 (5 bases). Germline CDR1 and CDR2: MNHNS and SASEGT. V lost 1 base, J lost 5 bases, and 8 bases lay in between. This CDR3 has 13 amino acids. CDR3 amino acids: CASSEEGWTEAFF. In DNA, the CDR3 is TGTGCCAGCAGTGAAGAGGGGTGGACTGAAGCTTTCTTT.

J is TRBJ1-6 and V is TRBV9, with D possibly matching TRBD1 (5 bases). Deletions cut 3 bases from V and 9 bases from J, with 7 bases between. This CDR3 is 12 amino acids long. CDR1 and CDR2 (germline): SGDLS, YYNGEE. CDR3 residues: CASSAGVSPLHF. The CDR3 DNA follows: TGTGCCAGCAGCGCGGGGGTTTCACCCCTCCACTTT.

The chain employs TRBV6-5 and TRBJ2-7; 9 nucleotides align to TRBD2. Germline lookup yields CDR1 MNHEY and CDR2 SVGAGI. The CDR3 is 13 residues long. V trimming: 3 bases; J trimming: 3 bases; junction bases outside the gene matches: 0. The DNA of the CDR3 is TGTGCCAGCAGTTATAGCGGGAGCTACGAGCAGTACTTC. The encoded protein is CASSYSGSYEQYF.